Below, 2 T cell receptor beta chains from the same sample are listed, as sequenced in a study of Ad26.COV2.S vaccination and SARS-CoV-2 variants (dated by TCRdb to the early 2020s). What the treatment or condition label conveys for this sample: 15 to 20 received Ad26.COV2.S at low or high dose, single or two shots; 5 received placebo; per-sample allocation not given. Repertoires of vaccine and placebo recipients were sequenced from samples taken on day 63 after the first injection. The method was the immunoSEQ multiplex PCR assay. The source is immuneACCESS, and TCRdb retained only in-frame sequences with V and J called. Part of the clones is not carried over; for the studies checked, unresolved V genes explain less than half of this, and the remainder is unexplained. This sample gives 450,000 to 550,000 clones in total; roughly nine tenths of them show up just once. The biggest ten clones account for just over 2.5% of the sample.

The sample was peripheral blood, taken in a trial of Ad26.COV2.S vaccine versus placebo. The receptor set was obtained from a person between 18 and 60 years old who received the Ad26.COV2.S COVID-19 vaccine or a placebo.

The chain uses TRBV6-2 or TRBV6-3 and TRBJ2-7; 9 bases line up with TRBD1. The CDR3 is made up of 13 amino acids. J lost 5 bases, V lost 7 bases, and 6 bases had no gene match. From germline, CDR1 is MNHEY and CDR2 SVGEGT. CDR3 region: CASNPGQGHEQYV. The CDR3 region has the DNA TGTGCCAGCAACCCGGGACAGGGCCACGAGCAGTACGTC.

This chain links TRBV20-1 with TRBJ1-3; 7 nucleotides align to TRBD1. The ends lost 3 bases at V and 8 bases at J; junction bases unmatched: 7. CDR3 length equals 13 residues. Germline V lookup: CDR1 DFQATT, CDR2 SNEGSKA (reference sequence). CDR3 residues: CSASGNRGYTIYF. The CDR3 DNA reads TGCAGTGCTAGTGGGAACAGGGGATACACCATATATTTT.